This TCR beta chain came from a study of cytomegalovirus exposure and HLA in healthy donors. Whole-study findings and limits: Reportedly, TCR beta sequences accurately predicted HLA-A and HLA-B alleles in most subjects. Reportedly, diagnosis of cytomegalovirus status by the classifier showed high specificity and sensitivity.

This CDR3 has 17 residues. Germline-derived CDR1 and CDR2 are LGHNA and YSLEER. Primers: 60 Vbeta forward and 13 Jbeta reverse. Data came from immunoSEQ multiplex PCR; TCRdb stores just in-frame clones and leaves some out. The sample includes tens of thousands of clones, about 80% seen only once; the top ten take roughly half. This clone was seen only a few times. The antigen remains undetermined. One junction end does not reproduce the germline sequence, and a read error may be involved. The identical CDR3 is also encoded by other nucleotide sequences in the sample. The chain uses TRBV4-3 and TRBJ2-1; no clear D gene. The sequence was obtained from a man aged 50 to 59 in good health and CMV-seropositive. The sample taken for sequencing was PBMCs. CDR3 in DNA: TGCGCCACCAGCCAAGATCTGATAGTAATCATCTACAATGAGCAGTTCTTC. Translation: CATSQDLIVIIYNEQFF.